This T cell receptor beta chain emerged from a study of post-analysis software for immune sequencing data. In the study overall: Patients with relapsing-remitting, secondary progressive and progressive-relapsing multiple sclerosis courses were all represented. Notes on the study in general: The five TRBV segments detected at higher frequency in patients than in controls included TRBV5-6, TRBV5-1 and TRBV20-1. A significant reduction in normalized Chao1 diversity was observed in multiple sclerosis patients versus controls. Pronounced co-clustering by F measure was evident among identically batched samples.

Unique molecular identifiers were carried by the TCR beta cDNA libraries. TCRdb redid the calling of the PCR reads with MiXCR, one entry per CDR3 protein. Among approximately 660,000 distinct CDR3 sequences listed, 55% to 70% were seen once. A note on this clonotype: What it binds is unknown.

CDR1 and CDR2 (germline): SGHDT, YYEEEE. V was pared by 1 base and J by 1 base, with 15 bases between. This CDR3 is built from 17 residues. The sample consisted of blood. The clonotype comes from a girl aged 2 to 9 with multiple sclerosis. The chain links TRBV5-6 to TRBJ1-5, with D tentatively TRBD1 (5 bases). CDR3 residues: CASSLWDLYRSNQPQHF. In DNA form, the CDR3 reads TGTGCCAGCAGCTTGTGGGACCTTTATCGGAGCAATCAGCCCCAGCATTTT. The complete variable domain, with remaining parts taken from reference TRBV5-6 and TRBJ1-5, reads DAGVTQSPTHLIKTRGQQVTLRCSPKSGHDTVSWYQQALGQGPQFIFQYYEEEERQRGNFPDRFSGHQFPNYSSELNVNALLLGDSALYLCASSLWDLYRSNQPQHFGDGTRLSIL.